This TCR beta chain was recorded in a study of blood T cell repertoires in COVID-19. Authors' data handling: Counts of nucleated cells, estimated from reference gene primer amplification, were obtained. Some clones are missing from TCRdb's copy, which holds only in-frame ones; the method was immunoSEQ multiplex PCR. V, J and clone size derive from that table, while D and trimming were established from the DNA sequence. The sample lists about 80,000 clones, roughly 80% seen once, with about 12% in the top ten. This clone has just one count. Trimming at V came to 6 bases and at J to 5 bases, leaving 5 bases not matched to a gene. This CDR3 region has 15 residues. Germline V CDR1 and CDR2: LNHDA, SQIVND (reference sequence).

The source material was peripheral blood. This receptor was obtained from a man older than 75 with acute or convalescent COVID-19. V is TRBV19 and J is TRBJ2-3; 13 bases match TRBD2. CDR3 sequence (DNA): TGTGCCAGTAGCCGGACTAGCGGGGGCGGAGATACGCAGTATTTT. It yields the protein CASSRTSGGGDTQYF.